Shown below are 20 T cell receptor beta chains from a single sample sequenced in a study of beta chain features in type 1 diabetes. TCRB transcripts that were expressed got sequenced, as all of the isolated RNA had been reverse transcribed. TCRdb keeps only in-frame clones here, not all; method: immunoSEQ multiplex PCR. The sample has around 310,000 clones; roughly 11% are singletons. Sequencing was performed on naive CD4+ T cells from blood. All receptors derive from a woman in her twenties or thirties in good health.

This clone was counted between two and nine times. In DNA form, the CDR3 reads TGTGCCAGCAGTGAAGGAAGCAGGAATCAGCCCCAGCATTTT. It translates to CASSEGSRNQPQHF. The V gene is TRBV2, the J gene TRBJ1-5; D not resolved. This CDR3 has 14 residues. CDR1 and CDR2 (germline): SNHLY, FYNNEI. The germline V and J ends were trimmed by 1 base and 4 bases, with 8 bases remaining between them.

The chain is built from TRBV9 and TRBJ2-2; a possible D gene is TRBD2 (6 bases). V lost 4 bases to trimming and J lost 6 bases, with 10 bases between them. Germline V gives CDR1 SGDLS, CDR2 YYNGEE. The CDR3 sequence is 13 residues long. CDR3 protein: CASSPGVAGELFF. CDR3 in DNA: TGTGCCAGCAGCCCGGGGGTGGCCGGGGAGCTGTTTTTT. The full variable domain, its missing parts supplied by reference TRBV9 and TRBJ2-2, is DSGVTQTPKHLITATGQRVTLRCSPRSGDLSVYWYQQSLDQGLQFLIQYYNGEERAKGNILERFSAQQFPDLHSELNLSSLELGDSALYFCASSPGVAGELFFGEGSRLTVL.

This chain connects TRBV30 to TRBJ2-7; 12 bases match TRBD2. This CDR3 is 15 amino acids long. Germline trimming cut 6 bases from V and 2 bases from J; bases unmatched to any gene: 8. Germline CDR1 GTSNPN, CDR2 SVGIG (reference sequence). In nucleotides, the CDR3 is TGTGCCTGTACCCCTCGACTAGCGGGAGCCTACGAGCAGTACTTC. This codes for CACTPRLAGAYEQYF.

This clone was counted only a few times. The rearrangement uses TRBV30 and TRBJ2-7; tentative D call: TRBD1 (5 bases). CDR3 length: 14 residues. With 0 bases removed from V and 4 bases from J, the gap between germline ends came to 13 bases. Per germline, CDR1 GTSNPN and CDR2 SVGIG (reference sequence). The CDR3 coding sequence is TGTGCCTGGAGTGTAACAACAGGCCCGTACGAGCAGTACTTC. Encoded protein: CAWSVTTGPYEQYF.

This clone came up a few times. This sequence joins TRBV5-8 and TRBJ2-7; 8 nucleotides align to TRBD2. The CDR3 covers 17 residues. Germline CDR1 is SGHTS and CDR2 is YDEGEE. V shed 5 bases and J 3 bases; nucleotides not matched to a gene: 16. CDR3 nucleotide sequence: TGTGCCAGCAGGGAACATGGGGCTAGCGGGCGAGACTACGAGCAGTACTTC. It yields the protein CASREHGASGRDYEQYF.

This clone was seen a handful of times. The CDR3 sequence: CASSEGTGWYRNEQYF. The CDR3 DNA reads TGTGCCAGCAGTGAGGGAACAGGGTGGTATAGGAACGAGCAGTACTTC. The chain combines TRBV25-1 with TRBJ2-7; D perhaps matches TRBD1 (6 bases). The germline V and J ends were trimmed by 3 bases and 5 bases, with 20 bases remaining between them. This CDR3 contains 16 residues. Germline assignment: CDR1 MGHDK and CDR2 SYGVNS.

This clone was found a few times. The gene calls are TRBV7-9 and TRBJ1-3; 9 bases agree with TRBD1. CDR3 length: 16 amino acids. Germline values: CDR1 SEHNR, CDR2 FQNEAQ (reference sequence). The junction had 8 bases not matched to a gene; V was cut back by 5 bases and J by 3 bases. In nucleotides, the CDR3 is TGTGCCAGCAGCCGGACAGGGGCCCGATTTGGAAACACCATATATTTT. This translates into CASSRTGARFGNTIYF.

The J gene is TRBJ1-2, the V gene TRBV28; D possibly corresponds to TRBD1 (6 bases). V was cut by 10 bases and J by 8 bases, with 14 bases left in between. The germline gives CDR1 MDHEN, CDR2 SYDVKM. The CDR3 extends over 11 amino acids. For the CDR3, the DNA is TGTGCCACAGACAGGATGGACGGCTACACCTTC. Its translation is CATDRMDGYTF.

This clone was detected only a few times. The chain employs TRBV5-4 and TRBJ2-5; TRBD2 agrees at 10 bases. J gave up 3 bases and V 2 bases, and 4 bases lay outside the gene matches. The CDR3 loop spans 15 amino acids. Per germline, CDR1 SGHNT and CDR2 YYREEE (reference sequence). The chain's CDR3 is CASSFGLAGEETQYF. Here the CDR3 DNA reads TGTGCCAGCAGCTTCGGCCTAGCGGGGGAAGAGACCCAGTACTTC.

This clone has just a few counts. The chain uses TRBV28 and TRBJ2-3; TRBD2 matches 15 bases. This CDR3 is built from 16 residues. V lost 6 bases and J lost 6; bases outside the gene matches: 7. Germline-derived CDR1 and CDR2 are MDHEN and SYDVKM. The CDR3 protein is CASSLRTSGRADTQYF. The CDR3 DNA reads as TGTGCCAGCAGCCTTCGGACTAGCGGGAGGGCGGATACGCAGTATTTT.

This chain connects TRBV9 to TRBJ2-7, with 11 bases fitting TRBD1. V gave up 2 bases and J gave up 3 bases; unmatched junction bases: 4. There are 15 residues in the CDR3. CDR1 and CDR2 (germline): SGDLS, YYNGEE. CDR3 bases: TGTGCCAGCAGCGTCGCCGGGACAGGGGGCTACGAGCAGTACTTC. Protein: CASSVAGTGGYEQYF.

This clone turned up a few times. The chain couples TRBV7-9 to TRBJ2-1; TRBD1 might be the D (6 bases). The CDR3 length is 14 residues. Germline V lookup: CDR1 SEHNR, CDR2 FQNEAQ (reference sequence). V was pared by 6 bases and J by 8 bases, with 17 bases between. CDR3 sequence reads: CASSRDTDLDEQFF. Here the CDR3 DNA reads TGTGCCAGCAGTAGGGACACGGATCTCGATGAGCAGTTCTTC.

This clone has just a few counts. V is TRBV19 and J is TRBJ1-1; TRBD1 aligns across 8 bases. The germline V gene has CDR1 LNHDA and CDR2 SQIVND (reference sequence). Losses at the gene ends were 5 bases for V and 2 bases for J; bases not matched to a gene: 13. The CDR3 consists of 17 residues. The CDR3 DNA is TGTGCCAGTAGTCCCCGGTACGGGACAGGCGATAACACTGAAGCTTTCTTT. As protein: CASSPRYGTGDNTEAFF.

This clone was seen more than once but under ten times. The same CDR3 also results from other DNA sequences found in this sample. The chain combines TRBV11-2 with TRBJ2-7; D remains ambiguous. The CDR3 has 11 amino acids. From germline, CDR1 is SGHAT and CDR2 FQNNGV. Trimming shortened V by 4 bases and J by 1 base, and 2 bases separated the two germline ends. The CDR3 reads CASSSSYEQYF. The CDR3 nucleotides are TGTGCCAGCAGCTCATCCTACGAGCAGTACTTC.

The sample holds a few counts of this clone. J is TRBJ2-5 and V is TRBV28; TRBD2 might be the D (5 bases). The CDR3 totals 15 residues. V was pared by 10 bases and J by 0 bases, with 18 bases between. Germline CDR1 reads MDHEN; CDR2 reads SYDVKM. In DNA, the CDR3 is TGTGCCACCGGGGTCCCGCGCCCGTACCAAGAGACCCAGTACTTC. It is translated as CATGVPRPYQETQYF. The full variable domain, with the rest looked up from reference TRBV28 and TRBJ2-5, is DVKVTQSSRYLVKRTGEKVFLECVQDMDHENMFWYRQDPGLGLRLIYFSYDVKMKEKGDIPEGYSVSREKKERFSLILESASTNQTSMYLCATGVPRPYQETQYFGPGTRLLVL.

V usage is TRBV2 and J usage is TRBJ2-2; D is unclear. CDR3 size: 13 residues. The V end lost 8 bases, the J end lost 1 base, and 8 bases lay between the germline ends. Germline V gene lookup returns CDR1 SNHLY and CDR2 FYNNEI. CDR3 bases: TGTGCCAGCGCGAGGAAGAACACCGGGGAGCTGTTTTTT. This gives the protein CASARKNTGELFF.

J is TRBJ2-7 and V is TRBV28; TRBD2 agrees at 8 bases. The CDR3 loop spans 15 amino acids. The V gene's germline CDR1 is MDHEN and CDR2 SYDVKM. V lost 5 bases to trimming and J lost 5 bases; unmatched junction nucleotides: 11. The CDR3, as DNA: TGTGCCAGCAGTGGAGAGGGACTAGTGTTCCACGAGCAGTACTTC. Amino acid sequence: CASSGEGLVFHEQYF.

The V and J genes are TRBV7-2 and TRBJ2-7; tentatively, D is TRBD1 (6 bases). This CDR3 is 16 amino acids long. The germline CDR1 and CDR2 sequences are SGHTA and FQGNSA. V lost 2 bases and J lost 5, with 19 bases in between. The DNA for the CDR3 is TGTGCCAGCAGCTTACCCCCACGGGTCAGGGGAAACGAGCAGTACTTC. Its protein product is CASSLPPRVRGNEQYF. Filled out from reference TRBV7-2 and TRBJ2-7, the complete variable domain reads GAGVSQSPSNKVTEKGKDVELRCDPISGHTALYWYRQSLGQGLEFLIYFQGNSAPDKSGLPSDRFSAERTGGSVSTLTIQRTQQEDSAVYLCASSLPPRVRGNEQYFGPGTRLTVT.

The table lists this clone with a few counts. The chain employs TRBV5-4 and TRBJ1-2; weak D call: TRBD1 (5 bases). V was trimmed by 4 bases and J by 3 bases, leaving 13 bases between them. The germline V gene encodes CDR1 SGHNT and CDR2 YYREEE (reference sequence). There are 14 residues in the CDR3. The CDR3: CASSPGTGDYGYTF. The CDR3 region has the DNA TGTGCCAGCAGCCCTGGGACGGGGGACTATGGCTACACCTTC.

The chain employs TRBV28 and TRBJ2-7; 16 bases are shared with TRBD2. This CDR3 comprises 16 residues. The V gene's germline CDR1 is MDHEN and CDR2 SYDVKM. Trimming at V came to 6 bases and at J to 2 bases, leaving 4 bases not matched to a gene. CDR3 bases: TGTGCCAGCAGGCCCGGGACTAGCGGGAGGGCCTACGAGCAGTACTTC. Translated, it gives CASRPGTSGRAYEQYF.